Sequencing of this TCR beta chain was carried out in a study of blood T cell repertoires in COVID-19. Clones were read by immunoSEQ multiplex PCR, and TCRdb kept only the in-frame ones, dropping some. The data show about 250,000 clones, roughly 86% seen once. Per germline, CDR1 SGHRS and CDR2 YFSETQ. Trimming left V 1 base short and J 3 bases short, with 11 bases between. This CDR3 is built from 14 residues. V is TRBV5-1 and J is TRBJ2-7; D is possibly TRBD1 (5 bases). This sequence was found in a woman between 45 and 60 years old who had recovered from COVID-19. The sample was PBMCs or T cells enriched from blood (not recorded which). The CDR3 here is CASSLFDRVYEQYF. DNA for the CDR3: TGCGCCAGCAGCTTGTTCGACAGAGTCTACGAGCAGTACTTC.